A selection of T cell receptor beta chains follows, all from one sample in a study of cytomegalovirus exposure and HLA in healthy donors. Method: immunoSEQ multiplex PCR; TCRdb's copy keeps in-frame clones and lacks some. Of more than 150,000 clones in the sample, about 84% are singletons; the top ten hold about 3.8%. Sequenced: PBMCs. The receptors stem from a man aged 45-65 years in good health and CMV-seronegative. Both conserved end residues are part of each CDR3. The order of the fields is V gene, J gene, D gene, clone size, CDR3 protein, CDR3 DNA. D genes are given only for firm matches. Rows may omit the clone size; those that give it use once, few, many or a size class.

>TRBV9|TRBJ1-5|.|.
CASSAGFGNQPQHF
TGTGCCAGCAGCGCAGGGTTTGGCAATCAGCCCCAGCATTTT
>TRBV7-9|TRBJ1-3|TRBD1|.
CASSLAGQGVHAIYF
TGTGCCAGCAGCCTAGCGGGACAGGGTGTTCACGCCATATATTTT
>TRBV18|TRBJ2-3|.|.
CASSPAGGDTQYF
TGTGCCAGCTCACCGGCTGGGGGGGATACGCAGTATTTT
>TRBV6-5|TRBJ1-5|.|.
CASSLEGGNQPQHF
TGTGCCAGCAGTCTGGAGGGGGGGAATCAGCCCCAGCATTTT
>TRBV27|TRBJ2-7|TRBD1|.
CASSPRQGSYEQYF
TGTGCCAGCAGTCCTCGACAGGGCTCCTACGAGCAGTACTTC
>TRBV7-9|TRBJ2-1|TRBD2|.
CASSLASGGGKINEQFF
TGTGCCAGCAGCTTAGCGAGCGGGGGGGGCAAAATCAATGAGCAGTTCTTC
>TRBV28|TRBJ1-2|.|.
CASSEGQGIYGYTF
TGTGCCAGCAGCGAAGGCCAGGGGATCTATGGCTACACCTTC
>TRBV30|TRBJ2-5|.|.
CAWRPVQQTQYF
TGTGCCTGGAGGCCAGTTCAACAGACCCAGTACTTC
>TRBV5-1|TRBJ2-4|TRBD1|.
CASSPLEHRGLNIQYF
TGCGCCAGCAGCCCCTTGGAGCACAGGGGGCTAAACATTCAGTACTTC
>TRBV5-1|TRBJ1-2|.|.
CASSLATKLNYGYTF
TGCGCCAGCAGCTTGGCTACTAAACTTAACTATGGCTACACCTTC
>TRBV7-8|TRBJ2-7|TRBD1|.
CASSLWDRVHEQYF
TGTGCCAGCAGCTTATGGGACAGGGTCCACGAGCAGTACTTC
>TRBV7-8|TRBJ1-2|TRBD1|.
CASSSGTGPSVYGYTF
TGTGCCAGCAGCTCCGGGACAGGGCCTTCCGTCTATGGCTACACCTTC
>TRBV9|TRBJ2-2|TRBD2|few
CASSVDRAGGPEELFF
TGTGCCAGCAGCGTAGATCGAGCGGGGGGGCCAGAGGAGCTGTTTTTT
>TRBV6-1|TRBJ1-1|TRBD1|.
CASSDSGTGITEAFF
TGTGCCAGCAGTGATTCCGGGACAGGGATAACTGAAGCTTTCTTT
>TRBV4-1|TRBJ2-1|TRBD2|.
CASSHTSGAYNEQFF
TGCGCCAGCAGCCACACTAGCGGGGCGTACAATGAGCAGTTCTTC
>TRBV7-9|TRBJ2-1|.|.
CASSPRGGEQFF
TGTGCCAGCAGCCCCCGGGGAGGTGAGCAGTTCTTC
>TRBV7-7|TRBJ2-7|TRBD1|.
CASSPSPGQGADEQYF
TGTGCCAGCAGCCCAAGCCCGGGACAGGGGGCGGACGAGCAGTACTTC
>TRBV25-1|TRBJ2-7|.|.
CASSETAQGSYEQYF
TGTGCCAGCAGTGAAACGGCGCAGGGGTCCTACGAGCAGTACTTC
>TRBV7-2|TRBJ1-2|TRBD1|.
CASSLRGQGAGNYGYTF
TGTGCCAGCAGCTTACGGGGACAGGGGGCGGGTAACTATGGCTACACCTTC
>TRBV7-2|TRBJ1-1|.|.
CASSLSGFGGEAFF
TGTGCCAGCAGCTTATCGGGGTTCGGCGGGGAAGCTTTCTTT
>TRBV27|TRBJ2-7|TRBD1|.
CASSPIRTGTYEQYF
TGTGCCAGCAGTCCTATTAGGACAGGTACCTACGAGCAGTACTTC
>TRBV10-1|TRBJ2-3|TRBD1|.
CASSEVGQAADTQYF
TGCGCCAGCAGTGAGGTAGGACAGGCCGCGGATACGCAGTATTTT